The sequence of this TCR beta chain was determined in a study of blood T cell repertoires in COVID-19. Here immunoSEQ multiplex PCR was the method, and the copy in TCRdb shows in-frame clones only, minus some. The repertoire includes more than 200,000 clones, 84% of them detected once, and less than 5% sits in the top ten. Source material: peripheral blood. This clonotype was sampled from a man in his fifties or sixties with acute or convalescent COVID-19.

The CDR3 loop is CASSFGTGSPEQYF. The CDR3 coding sequence is TGTGCCAGCAGCTTCGGGACAGGGTCCCCCGAGCAGTACTTC. The rearrangement links TRBV7-9 to TRBJ2-7; 9 bases align to TRBD1. This CDR3 is 14 amino acids long. Looked up from germline, CDR1 is SEHNR and CDR2 is FQNEAQ (reference sequence). J was trimmed by 6 bases and V by 3 bases; bases with no gene match: 6.